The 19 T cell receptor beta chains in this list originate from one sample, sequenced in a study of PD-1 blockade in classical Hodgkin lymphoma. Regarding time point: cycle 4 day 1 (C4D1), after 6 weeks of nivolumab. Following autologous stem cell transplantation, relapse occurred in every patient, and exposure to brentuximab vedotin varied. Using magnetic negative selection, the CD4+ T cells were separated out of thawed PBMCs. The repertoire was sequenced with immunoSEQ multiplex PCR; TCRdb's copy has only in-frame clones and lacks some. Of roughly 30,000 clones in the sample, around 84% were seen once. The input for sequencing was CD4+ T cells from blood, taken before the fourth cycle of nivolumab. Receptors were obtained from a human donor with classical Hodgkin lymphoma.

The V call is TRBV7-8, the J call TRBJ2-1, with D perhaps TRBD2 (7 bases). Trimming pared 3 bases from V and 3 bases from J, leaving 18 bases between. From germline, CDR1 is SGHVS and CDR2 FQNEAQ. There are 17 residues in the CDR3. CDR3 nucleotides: TGTGCCAGCAGCTTTACGTTTGGAGGGGGGGTCTACAATGAGCAGTTCTTC. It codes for CASSFTFGGGVYNEQFF. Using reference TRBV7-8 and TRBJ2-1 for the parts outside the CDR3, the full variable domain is GAGVSQSPRYKVAKRGQDVALRCDPISGHVSLFWYQQALGQGPEFLTYFQNEAQLDKSGLPSDRFFAERPEGSVSTLKIQRTQQEDSAVYLCASSFTFGGGVYNEQFFGPGTRLTVL.

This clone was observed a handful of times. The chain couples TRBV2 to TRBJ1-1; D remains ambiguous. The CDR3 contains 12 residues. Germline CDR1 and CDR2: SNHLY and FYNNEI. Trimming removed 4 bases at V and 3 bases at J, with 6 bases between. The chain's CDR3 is CASSVSDTEAFF. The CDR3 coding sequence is TGTGCCAGCAGTGTCTCAGACACTGAAGCTTTCTTT.

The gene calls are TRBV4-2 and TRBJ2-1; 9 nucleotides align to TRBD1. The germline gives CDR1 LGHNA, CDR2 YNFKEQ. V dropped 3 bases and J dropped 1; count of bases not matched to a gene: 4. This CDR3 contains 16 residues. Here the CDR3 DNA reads TGTGCCAGCAGCCATTTCGGACAGGGGTCCTACAATGAGCAGTTCTTC. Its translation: CASSHFGQGSYNEQFF.

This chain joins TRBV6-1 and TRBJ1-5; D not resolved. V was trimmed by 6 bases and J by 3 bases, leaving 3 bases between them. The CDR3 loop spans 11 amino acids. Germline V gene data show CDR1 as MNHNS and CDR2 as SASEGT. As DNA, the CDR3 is TGTGCCAGCAGGTCCAATCAGCCCCAGCATTTT. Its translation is CASRSNQPQHF.

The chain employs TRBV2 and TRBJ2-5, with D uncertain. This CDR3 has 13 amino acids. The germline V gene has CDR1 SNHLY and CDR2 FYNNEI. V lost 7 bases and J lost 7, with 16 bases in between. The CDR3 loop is CASTPGGFGTQYF. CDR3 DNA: TGTGCCAGCACCCCCGGTGGATTCGGGACCCAGTACTTC.

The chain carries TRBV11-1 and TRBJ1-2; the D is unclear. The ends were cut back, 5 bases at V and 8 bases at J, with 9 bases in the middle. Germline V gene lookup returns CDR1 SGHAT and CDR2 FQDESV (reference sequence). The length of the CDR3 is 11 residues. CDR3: CASSPGSGYTF. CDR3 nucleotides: TGTGCCAGCAGCCCTGGAAGCGGCTACACCTTC.

CDR3 nucleotide sequence: TGTGCCAGCACCCAAGGGCGGACCTTCTATGGCTACACCTTC. Amino acids: CASTQGRTFYGYTF. This rearrangement joins TRBV28 to TRBJ1-2; the D is unclear. The germline V gene has CDR1 MDHEN and CDR2 SYDVKM. V was shortened by 7 bases and J by 4 bases, with 16 bases between the two germline ends. This CDR3 region has 14 residues.

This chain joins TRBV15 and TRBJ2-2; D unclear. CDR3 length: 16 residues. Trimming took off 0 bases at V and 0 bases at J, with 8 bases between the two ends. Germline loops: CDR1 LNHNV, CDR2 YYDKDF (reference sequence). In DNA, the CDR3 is TGTGCCACCAGCAGAGATTGGACCCCGAACACCGGGGAGCTGTTTTTT. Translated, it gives CATSRDWTPNTGELFF.

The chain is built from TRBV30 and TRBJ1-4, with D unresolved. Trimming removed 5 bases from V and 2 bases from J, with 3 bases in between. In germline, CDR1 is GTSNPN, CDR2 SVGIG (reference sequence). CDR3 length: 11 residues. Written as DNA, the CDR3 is TGTGCCTGGGGGACTAATGAAAAACTGTTTTTT. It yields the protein CAWGTNEKLFF.

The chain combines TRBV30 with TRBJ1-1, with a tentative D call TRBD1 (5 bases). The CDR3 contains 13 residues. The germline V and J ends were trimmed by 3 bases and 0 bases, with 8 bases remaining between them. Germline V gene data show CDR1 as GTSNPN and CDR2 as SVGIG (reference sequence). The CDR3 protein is CAWRGTMNTEAFF. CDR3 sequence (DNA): TGTGCCTGGAGAGGGACCATGAACACTGAAGCTTTCTTT.

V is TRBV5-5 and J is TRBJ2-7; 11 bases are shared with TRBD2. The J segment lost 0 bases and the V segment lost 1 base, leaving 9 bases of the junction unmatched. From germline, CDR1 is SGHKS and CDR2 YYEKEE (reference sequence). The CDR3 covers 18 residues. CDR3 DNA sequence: TGTGCCAGCAGCTTGCGATCTAGCGGGGGGCTCCTCTCCTACGAGCAGTACTTC. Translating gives CASSLRSSGGLLSYEQYF.

The CDR3 loop reads CATSRAQGAPRFF. The CDR3 DNA reads TGTGCCACCAGCAGAGCCCAAGGGGCCCCGAGGTTCTTC. This chain joins TRBV15 and TRBJ2-1; D may be TRBD1 (5 bases). Looked up from germline, CDR1 is LNHNV and CDR2 is YYDKDF (reference sequence). V was clipped by 1 base and J by 15 bases, with 16 bases between them. This CDR3 contains 13 residues.

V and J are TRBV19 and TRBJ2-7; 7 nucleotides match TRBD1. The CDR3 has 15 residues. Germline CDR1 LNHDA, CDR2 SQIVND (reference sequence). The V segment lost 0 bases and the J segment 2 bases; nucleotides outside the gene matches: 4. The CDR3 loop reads CASSIDQGQTYEQYF. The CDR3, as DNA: TGTGCCAGTAGTATAGATCAGGGACAGACCTACGAGCAGTACTTC.

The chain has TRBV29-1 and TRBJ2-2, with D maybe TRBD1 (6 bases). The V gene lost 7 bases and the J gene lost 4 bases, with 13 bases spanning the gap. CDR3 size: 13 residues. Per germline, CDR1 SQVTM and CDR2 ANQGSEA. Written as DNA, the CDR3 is TGCAGCGCACAGGGAAGGGGCACCGGGGAGCTGTTTTTT. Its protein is CSAQGRGTGELFF.

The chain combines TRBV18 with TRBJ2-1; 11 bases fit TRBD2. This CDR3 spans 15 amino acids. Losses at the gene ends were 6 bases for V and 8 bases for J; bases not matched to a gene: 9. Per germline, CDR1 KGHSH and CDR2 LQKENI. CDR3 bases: TGTGCCAGCTCGCAACTAGCGGGGGCTTCGTATGAGCAGTTCTTC. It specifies CASSQLAGASYEQFF.

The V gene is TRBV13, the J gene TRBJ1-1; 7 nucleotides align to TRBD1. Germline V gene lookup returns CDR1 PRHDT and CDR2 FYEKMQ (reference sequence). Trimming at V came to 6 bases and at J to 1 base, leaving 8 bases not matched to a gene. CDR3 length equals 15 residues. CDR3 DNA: TGTGCCAGCAGTTATAACAGGGGAACGAACACTGAAGCTTTCTTT. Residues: CASSYNRGTNTEAFF.

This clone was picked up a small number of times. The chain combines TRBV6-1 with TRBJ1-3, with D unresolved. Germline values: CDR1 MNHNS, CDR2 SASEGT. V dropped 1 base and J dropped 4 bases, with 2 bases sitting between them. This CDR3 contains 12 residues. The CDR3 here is CASSEGGNTIYF. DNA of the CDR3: TGTGCCAGCAGTGAAGGGGGAAACACCATATATTTT.

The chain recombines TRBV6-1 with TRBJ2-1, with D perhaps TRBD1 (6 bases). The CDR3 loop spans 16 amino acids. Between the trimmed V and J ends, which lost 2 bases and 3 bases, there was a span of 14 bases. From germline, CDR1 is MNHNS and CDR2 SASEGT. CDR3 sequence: CASSEFATGIYNEQFF. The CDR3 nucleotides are TGTGCCAGCAGTGAATTTGCTACAGGGATCTACAATGAGCAGTTCTTC.

CDR3 in amino acids: CASGLVLGSSSYNSPLHF. Written as DNA, the CDR3 is TGTGCTAGTGGTTTGGTACTTGGGTCCAGCTCCTATAATTCACCCCTCCACTTT. The J gene is TRBJ1-6, the V gene TRBV12-5; unclear D gene. The germline gives CDR1 LGHNT, CDR2 FRNRAP. With 0 bases removed from V and 0 bases from J, the gap between germline ends came to 12 bases. The CDR3 length is 18 residues.